Listed below are T cell receptor beta chains from one sample, sequenced in a study of blood T cell repertoires in COVID-19. The protocol was immunoSEQ multiplex PCR, while the TCRdb copy is restricted to in-frame clones and leaves out a portion. The repertoire includes roughly 81,000 clones, about four fifths of them detected once, and 2% to 2.5% sits in the top ten. Input material: peripheral blood. Receptor source: a woman between 65 and 79 years old with acute or convalescent COVID-19. Each CDR3 is given with its conserved first and last residue. D genes are given only for firm matches. Clone size, where shown, is once, few, many, or a class for clones that have expanded.

>NA|TRBV2|TRBJ1-2|NA
CASSPRLSGYTF
TGTGCCAGCAGCCCACGGCTGTCGGGGTACACCTTC
>NA|TRBV6-6|TRBJ2-1|TRBD2
CASSALAGGPNEQFF
TGTGCCAGCAGCGCACTAGCGGGGGGGCCGAATGAGCAGTTCTTC
>NA|TRBV7-2|TRBJ2-1|TRBD2
CASSNSGGTHNEQFF
TGTGCCAGCAGCAATAGCGGGGGGACTCACAATGAGCAGTTCTTC
>NA|TRBV5-1|TRBJ1-5|TRBD1
CASSLGTGGAGGNQPQHF
TGCGCCAGCAGCCTTGGGACAGGGGGCGCGGGTGGCAATCAGCCCCAGCATTTT
>NA|TRBV27|TRBJ2-5|TRBD1
CASSRDRGHETQYF
TGTGCCAGCAGTCGGGACAGGGGGCACGAGACCCAGTACTTC
>NA|TRBV28|TRBJ2-7|NA
CASSAWGVFYEQYF
TGTGCCAGCAGCGCCTGGGGGGTCTTCTACGAGCAGTACTTC
>NA|TRBV9|TRBJ1-3|TRBD1
CASTRTGDSGNTIYF
TGTGCCAGCACTAGAACAGGGGACTCTGGAAACACCATATATTTT
>NA|TRBV12-5|TRBJ2-3|NA
CASGSSSRGTDTQYF
TGTGCTAGTGGTTCTAGCTCGCGTGGGACAGATACGCAGTATTTT
>few|TRBV9|TRBJ1-2|NA
CASSVGSNYGYTF
TGTGCCAGCAGCGTAGGGAGTAACTATGGCTACACCTTC
>NA|TRBV19|TRBJ2-1|NA
CASSILDSVYNEQFF
TGTGCCAGTAGTATTTTGGACAGCGTCTACAATGAGCAGTTCTTC
>NA|TRBV7-9|TRBJ2-2|NA
CASSWPRRGTNTGELFF
TGTGCCAGCAGCTGGCCCCGACGCGGGACGAACACCGGGGAGCTGTTTTTT
>NA|TRBV15|TRBJ2-7|NA
CATSRDQALWEQYF
TGTGCCACCAGCAGAGATCAGGCCCTTTGGGAGCAGTACTTC
>NA|TRBV5-6|TRBJ2-1|TRBD2
CASSDSGGSSYNEQFF
TGTGCCAGCAGCGATAGCGGGGGTAGCTCCTACAATGAGCAGTTCTTC
>NA|TRBV11-3|TRBJ2-3|TRBD2
CASSFSGGLTDTQYF
TGTGCCAGCAGCTTTAGCGGGGGCCTCACAGATACGCAGTATTTT
>few|TRBV6-2/TRBV6-3|TRBJ2-1|NA
CASSYSQASFQFF
TGTGCCAGCAGTTACTCACAGGCGTCTTTCCAGTTCTTC
>once|TRBV11-2|TRBJ2-3|NA
CASRKLSGGYTDTQYF
TGTGCCAGCAGAAAATTATCGGGGGGCTACACAGATACGCAGTATTTT
>few|TRBV30|TRBJ1-5|NA
CAWSEGQYQPQHF
TGTGCCTGGAGTGAAGGACAGTATCAGCCCCAGCATTTT
>NA|TRBV19|TRBJ1-6|NA
CASSIGEAYNSPLHF
TGTGCCAGTAGTATCGGAGAAGCGTATAATTCACCCCTCCACTTT
>NA|TRBV12-3/TRBV12-4|TRBJ1-3|TRBD1
CASSLGQGNTIYF
TGTGCCAGCAGTTTAGGACAGGGGAACACCATATATTTT
>NA|TRBV5-1|TRBJ2-6|NA
CASSLTVLEGANVLTF
TGCGCCAGCAGCTTGACAGTTCTGGAAGGGGCCAACGTCCTGACTTTC
>NA|TRBV6-5|TRBJ1-2|NA
CASRLEYYGYTF
TGTGCCAGCAGACTAGAATACTATGGCTACACCTTC
>NA|TRBV14|TRBJ2-3|TRBD2
CASSQDTGGWDTQYF
TGTGCCAGCAGCCAAGACACGGGAGGTTGGGATACGCAGTATTTT
>NA|TRBV10-3|TRBJ2-7|NA
CAISESPEVYEQYF
TGTGCCATCAGTGAGTCCCCAGAAGTCTACGAGCAGTACTTC
>few|TRBV30|TRBJ2-5|NA
CAWSLPAGRETQYF
TGTGCCTGGAGTCTACCAGCGGGTCGAGAGACCCAGTACTTC
>NA|TRBV10-2|TRBJ2-5|TRBD2
CASSGSAGGPSWETQYF
TGCGCCAGCAGTGGATCAGCGGGGGGCCCAAGTTGGGAGACCCAGTACTTC
>once|TRBV5-1|TRBJ2-7|NA
CASSRDVPHRGEQYF
TGCGCCAGCTCCAGAGACGTCCCACACCGGGGCGAGCAGTACTTC
>NA|TRBV18|TRBJ1-6|TRBD1
CASSPWGQNSPLHF
TGTGCCAGCTCACCGTGGGGACAGAATTCACCCCTCCACTTT
>NA|TRBV13|TRBJ2-3|TRBD2
CASSYSGLGTDTQYF
TGTGCCAGCAGCTATTCGGGACTAGGCACAGATACGCAGTATTTT
>NA|TRBV7-7|TRBJ2-1|TRBD1
CASAPGQNNEQFF
TGTGCTAGCGCTCCGGGACAGAACAATGAGCAGTTCTTC
>NA|TRBV5-1|TRBJ2-5|NA
CASREGVSETQYF
TGCGCCAGCAGGGAGGGAGTATCGGAGACCCAGTACTTC
>NA|TRBV5-4|TRBJ1-1|TRBD1
CASRAGQGASEAFF
TGTGCCAGCAGAGCCGGACAGGGGGCTTCTGAAGCTTTCTTT
>NA|TRBV20-1|TRBJ2-5|TRBD1
CSASGDSSGRETQYF
TGCAGTGCTAGTGGGGACAGTTCGGGGCGGGAGACCCAGTACTTC
>NA|TRBV18|TRBJ1-2|NA
CASSSSTGYVGYTF
TGTGCCAGCTCATCTAGTACAGGGTACGTTGGCTACACCTTC
>NA|TRBV2|TRBJ1-2|TRBD1
CASSEGHRGANYGYTF
TGTGCCAGCAGTGAAGGCCACAGGGGAGCTAACTATGGCTACACCTTC
>NA|TRBV5-1|TRBJ1-6|TRBD1
CASSLGGTGPSSYNSPLHF
TGCGCCAGCAGCTTGGGCGGGACAGGTCCAAGCTCCTATAATTCACCCCTCCACTTT
>few|TRBV11-3|TRBJ2-7|TRBD1
CASSSLKTTGGSYEQYF
TGTGCCAGCAGCTCACTGAAGACGACAGGGGGTAGCTACGAGCAGTACTTC
>NA|TRBV7-9|TRBJ2-1|TRBD1
CASSFPDRDNEQFF
TGTGCCAGCAGCTTCCCGGACAGGGACAATGAGCAGTTCTTC
>NA|TRBV18|TRBJ2-1|NA
CASSSREGAYNEQFF
TGTGCCAGCTCATCTAGGGAGGGGGCCTACAATGAGCAGTTCTTC
>NA|TRBV7-3|TRBJ1-1|TRBD1
CASSLTGEEGTEAFF
TGTGCCAGCAGCTTGACAGGGGAGGAAGGGACTGAAGCTTTCTTT
>NA|TRBV28|TRBJ1-2|NA
CASTPRRLGYTF
TGTGCCAGCACCCCGAGGAGGCTTGGCTACACCTTC
>NA|TRBV10-3|TRBJ2-7|NA
CAISESFTYEQYF
TGTGCCATCAGTGAGTCGTTCACCTACGAGCAGTACTTC
>few|TRBV2|TRBJ1-2|NA
CASSEGLGYTF
TGTGCCAGCAGTGAAGGACTTGGCTACACCTTC
>NA|TRBV7-2|TRBJ1-2|NA
CASSPAGDFYGYTF
TGTGCCAGCAGCCCTGCAGGGGATTTTTATGGCTACACCTTC
>NA|TRBV27|TRBJ2-7|NA
CASTPSWRRPYEQYF
TGTGCCAGCACCCCTTCTTGGAGACGCCCCTACGAGCAGTACTTC
>NA|TRBV12-5|TRBJ1-6|TRBD1
CASGPGTGNRGAPLHF
TGTGCTAGTGGTCCCGGGACAGGCAACCGAGGTGCACCCCTCCACTTT
>NA|TRBV14|TRBJ1-6|NA
CASSQDTQYSGSPLHF
TGTGCCAGCAGCCAAGATACCCAATATTCAGGTTCACCCCTCCACTTT
>NA|TRBV15|TRBJ2-2|NA
CATSAGSYTGELFF
TGTGCCACCAGCGCCGGGTCCTACACCGGGGAGCTGTTTTTT
>NA|TRBV7-9|TRBJ1-5|NA
CASSSSDQPQHF
TGTGCCAGCAGTTCCAGCGATCAGCCCCAGCATTTT
>NA|TRBV3-1/TRBV3-2|TRBJ2-3|NA
CASSQGDSTTDTQYF
TGTGCCAGCAGCCAAGGGGACTCCACCACAGATACGCAGTATTTT